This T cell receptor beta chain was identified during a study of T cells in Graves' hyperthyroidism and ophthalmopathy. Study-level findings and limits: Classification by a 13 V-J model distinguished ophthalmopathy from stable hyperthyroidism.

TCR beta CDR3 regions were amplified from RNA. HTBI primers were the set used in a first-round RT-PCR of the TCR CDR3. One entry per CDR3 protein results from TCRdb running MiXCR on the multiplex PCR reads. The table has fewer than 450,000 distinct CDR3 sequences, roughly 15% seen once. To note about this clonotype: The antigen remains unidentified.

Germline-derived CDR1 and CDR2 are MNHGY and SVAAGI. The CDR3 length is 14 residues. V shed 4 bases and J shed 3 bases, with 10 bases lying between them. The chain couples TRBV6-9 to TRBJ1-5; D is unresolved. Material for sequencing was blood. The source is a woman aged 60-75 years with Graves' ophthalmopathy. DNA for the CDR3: TGTGCCAGCAGTTCGAGTCAGGTCAATCAGCCCCAGCATTTT. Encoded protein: CASSSSQVNQPQHF.